Below, 16 T cell receptor beta chains from the same sample are listed, as sequenced in a study of shared clonotypes between healthy human individuals. TCRdb's table, derived via immunoSEQ multiplex PCR, lists solely in-frame clones and lacks some. The table lists hundreds of thousands of clones, 70% to 80% of them singletons. Sequenced: PBMCs. These receptors were collected from a woman aged 40 to 50 in good health. Some clones in this sample may be carry-over from other donors' samples.

This sequence joins TRBV5-1 and TRBJ2-1; no firm D call. V was cut by 0 bases and J by 5 bases, with 9 bases left in between. CDR3 length equals 14 residues. CDR1 and CDR2 (germline): SGHRS, YFSETQ. The CDR3: CASSLGFRDNEQFF. The CDR3 nucleotides are TGCGCCAGCAGCTTGGGATTTAGGGACAATGAGCAGTTCTTC.

V usage is TRBV6-5 and J usage is TRBJ2-1; 10 nucleotides agree with TRBD2. Unmatched junction bases numbered 5, after V lost 5 bases and J lost 4 bases. CDR1 MNHEY and CDR2 SVGAGI come from the germline V gene. This CDR3 region has 15 residues. Written as DNA, the CDR3 is TGTGCCAGCAGTCAAGGACTAGCGGAATACAATGAGCAGTTCTTC. Translating gives CASSQGLAEYNEQFF.

The chain employs TRBV2 and TRBJ2-7; TRBD1 matches at 7 bases. The V gene end was trimmed by 8 bases and the J gene end by 3 bases; junction bases not matched to a gene: 7. The CDR3 is 13 amino acids. Germline values: CDR1 SNHLY, CDR2 FYNNEI. The CDR3 is CASSGQRVYEQYF. CDR3 bases: TGTGCCAGCTCGGGACAGAGGGTCTACGAGCAGTACTTC.

J is TRBJ2-7 and V is TRBV28, with D tentatively TRBD1 (5 bases). This CDR3 spans 15 amino acids. V was clipped by 5 bases and J by 0 bases, with 14 bases between them. Germline V CDR1 and CDR2: MDHEN, SYDVKM. The CDR3 DNA sequence: TGTGCCAGCAGTACCAGGGCTTTCGGCTCCTACGAGCAGTACTTC. Residues: CASSTRAFGSYEQYF.

The chain combines TRBV4-2 with TRBJ2-1; the D gene is possibly TRBD2 (6 bases). The CDR3 runs to 14 residues. Trimming removed 1 base from V and 7 bases from J, with 11 bases in between. The germline V gene encodes CDR1 LGHNA and CDR2 YNFKEQ. CDR3 sequence reads: CASSQGLEVNEQFF. The CDR3 DNA is TGTGCCAGCAGCCAAGGACTAGAGGTAAATGAGCAGTTCTTC.

The rearrangement uses TRBV7-3 and TRBJ2-2; D gene ambiguous. The CDR3 totals 14 residues. Germline values: CDR1 SGHTA, CDR2 FQGTGA. Trimming pared 0 bases from V and 2 bases from J, leaving 4 bases between. CDR3 coding DNA: TGTGCCAGCAGCTTAACACCCAACACCGGGGAGCTGTTTTTT. Its translation is CASSLTPNTGELFF.

About this clone itself: Given a far larger clone just one base away, this is likely a sequencing read error. This is likely a read error, given that the CDR3 carries no conserved phenylalanine or tryptophan at its end. V usage is TRBV29-1 and J usage is TRBJ1-1; the D gene is possibly TRBD1 (6 bases). The V end lost 7 bases, the J end lost 4 bases, and 16 bases lay between the germline ends. This CDR3 contains 13 residues. The germline V gene has CDR1 SQVTM and CDR2 ANQGSEA. Here the CDR3 DNA reads TGCAGCGCTGTGAACAGGGACGCCACTGAAGCTTTCCTT. Translation: CSAVNRDATEAFL.

V usage is TRBV5-1 and J usage is TRBJ1-1; D is uncertain. V was trimmed by 4 bases and J by 5 bases, leaving 15 bases between them. The CDR3 length is 14 residues. Per germline, CDR1 SGHRS and CDR2 YFSETQ. The DNA of the CDR3 is TGCGCCAGCAGCGTGAGGGAATTAGGGACTGAAGCTTTCTTT. Encoded protein: CASSVRELGTEAFF.

The CDR3 loop reads CASTTRTEAPYEQYF. The CDR3 nucleotides read TGTGCCAGCACGACTCGGACAGAAGCCCCCTACGAGCAGTACTTC. This sequence joins TRBV27 and TRBJ2-7; tentatively, D is TRBD1 (6 bases). The CDR3 has 15 amino acids. Trimming removed 7 bases from V and 2 bases from J, with 18 bases in between. CDR1 and CDR2 (germline): MNHEY, SMNVEV (reference sequence).

This chain connects TRBV27 to TRBJ2-7, with D tentatively TRBD2 (6 bases). Trimming shortened V by 4 bases and J by 2 bases, and 15 bases separated the two germline ends. There are 15 residues in the CDR3. The germline V gene has CDR1 MNHEY and CDR2 SMNVEV (reference sequence). CDR3 DNA sequence: TGTGCCAGCAGTTGGGACTCCCTATCACCCTACGAGCAGTACTTC. As protein: CASSWDSLSPYEQYF.

The chain uses TRBV15 and TRBJ1-2, with D unclear. The length of the CDR3 is 15 residues. Looked up from germline, CDR1 is LNHNV and CDR2 is YYDKDF (reference sequence). V was shortened by 0 bases and J by 5 bases, with 13 bases between the two germline ends. In DNA, the CDR3 is TGTGCCACCAGCAGAGATTTCGCAGATACATATGGCTACACCTTC. Residues: CATSRDFADTYGYTF. Looking up the rest from reference TRBV15 and TRBJ1-2 gives the full variable domain: DAMVIQNPRYQVTQFGKPVTLSCSQTLNHNVMYWYQQKSSQAPKLLFHYYDKDFNNEADTPDNFQSRRPNTSFCFLDIRSPGLGDTAMYLCATSRDFADTYGYTFGSGTRLTVV.

Remarks on this clone: A far more abundant clone sits one base away, making this likely a read error. The chain uses TRBV11-2 and TRBJ2-7, with D perhaps matching TRBD1 or TRBD2 (5 bases each). The V and J ends lost 1 base and 2 bases respectively, with 6 bases between them. The germline gives CDR1 SGHAT, CDR2 FQNNGV. CDR3 size: 13 residues. CDR3: CASSLAGPYEQYF. CDR3 DNA sequence: TGTGCCAGCAGCTTAGCGGGACCCTACGAGCAGTACTTC. The variable domain in full, completed from reference TRBV11-2 and TRBJ2-7, reads EAGVAQSPRYKIIEKRQSVAFWCNPISGHATLYWYQQILGQGPKLLIQFQNNGVVDDSQLPKDRFSAERLKGVDSTLKIQPAKLEDSAVYLCASSLAGPYEQYFGPGTRLTVT.

This clone was counted many times. V is TRBV5-5 and J is TRBJ2-7; D could derive from TRBD1 or TRBD2 (6 bases each). This CDR3 has 15 amino acids. The germline gives CDR1 SGHKS, CDR2 YYEKEE (reference sequence). The germline V and J ends were trimmed by 0 bases and 9 bases, with 19 bases remaining between them. In nucleotides, the CDR3 is TGTGCCAGCAGCTTGGAGGGGGGCTCCCCAATTGGGCAGTACTTC. This sequence encodes CASSLEGGSPIGQYF.

As concerns this clone: The same CDR3 is also encoded by other DNA sequences in this sample. V and J are TRBV7-2 and TRBJ2-7; possible D gene TRBD2, 5 bases. The CDR3 runs to 13 residues. Germline V lookup: CDR1 SGHTA, CDR2 FQGNSA. V lost 3 bases to trimming and J lost 7 bases, with 13 bases between them. This CDR3 reads CASSLSGRREQYF. In nucleotides, the CDR3 is TGTGCCAGCAGCTTGAGCGGAAGGAGGGAGCAGTACTTC.

This clone was counted a few times. The chain joins TRBV15 to TRBJ2-7, with TRBD1 identical over 12 bases. Germline V CDR1 and CDR2: LNHNV, YYDKDF (reference sequence). The CDR3 totals 18 residues. V was pared by 3 bases and J by 0 bases, with 9 bases of the junction left unmatched. CDR3 DNA sequence: TGTGCCACCAGCAGGGGACAGGGGGCGACGCCCGGCTCCTACGAGCAGTACTTC. Amino acids: CATSRGQGATPGSYEQYF.

The V and J genes are TRBV7-9 and TRBJ1-4; 9 bases align to TRBD1. The length of the CDR3 is 18 residues. V lost 5 bases and J lost 4; bases outside the gene matches: 14. Per the germline V gene, CDR1 is SEHNR and CDR2 is FQNEAQ (reference sequence). DNA of the CDR3: TGTGCCAGCAGCATCCCGGGACAGGGTTGCCCCGTTAATGAAAAACTGTTTTTT. This sequence encodes CASSIPGQGCPVNEKLFF.